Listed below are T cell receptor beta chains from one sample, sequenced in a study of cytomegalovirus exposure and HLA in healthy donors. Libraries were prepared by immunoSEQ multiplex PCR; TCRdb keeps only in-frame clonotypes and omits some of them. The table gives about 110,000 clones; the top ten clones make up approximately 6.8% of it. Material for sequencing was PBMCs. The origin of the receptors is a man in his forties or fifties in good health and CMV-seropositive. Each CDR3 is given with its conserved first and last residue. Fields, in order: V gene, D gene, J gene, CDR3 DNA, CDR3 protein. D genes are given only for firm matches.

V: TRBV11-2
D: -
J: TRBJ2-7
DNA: TGTGCCAGCGGTCGAGGGGGGACAGCGTACGAGCAGTACTTC
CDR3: CASGRGGTAYEQYF

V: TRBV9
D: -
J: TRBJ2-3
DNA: TGTGCCAGCAGCGTAGGGGTGGCGGAAAGCACAGATACGCAGTATTTT
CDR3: CASSVGVAESTDTQYF

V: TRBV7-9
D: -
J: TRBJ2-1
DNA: TGTGCCAGCAGCCGACAGGTAGGGGTACACAATGAGCAGTTCTTC
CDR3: CASSRQVGVHNEQFF

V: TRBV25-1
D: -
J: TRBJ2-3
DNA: TGTGCCAGCAGCAAGCGAGACGTCACAGATACGCAGTATTTT
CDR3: CASSKRDVTDTQYF

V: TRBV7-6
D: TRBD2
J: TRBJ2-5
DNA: TGTGCCAGCAGCACCGGGACTAGCGGTGGGACCCAGTACTTC
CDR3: CASSTGTSGGTQYF

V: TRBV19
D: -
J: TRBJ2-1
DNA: TGTGCCAGTAGTCGAGGGGGCAATGAGCAGTTCTTC
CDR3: CASSRGGNEQFF

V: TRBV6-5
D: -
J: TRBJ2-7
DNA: TGTGCCAGCAGTTACTCGTACACCTACGAGCAGTACTTC
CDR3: CASSYSYTYEQYF

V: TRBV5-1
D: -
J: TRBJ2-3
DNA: TGCGCCAGCAGCTTGGGATTAGCGACAGATACGCAGTATTTT
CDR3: CASSLGLATDTQYF

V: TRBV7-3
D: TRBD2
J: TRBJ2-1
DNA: TGTGCCAGCAGCTCCAGGACTAGCGGGAGGGATGAGCAGTTCTTC
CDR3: CASSSRTSGRDEQFF

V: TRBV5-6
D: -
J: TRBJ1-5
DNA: TGTGCCAGCAGCTTGACAGGACCTAATCAGCCCCAGCATTTT
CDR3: CASSLTGPNQPQHF

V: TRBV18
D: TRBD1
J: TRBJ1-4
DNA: TGTGCCAGCTCACCACGCGACAGGGGTGAAAAACTGTTTTTT
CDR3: CASSPRDRGEKLFF

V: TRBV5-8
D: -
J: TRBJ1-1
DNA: TGTGCCAGCAGCTTTGGTATAGGGGGTGAAGCTTTCTTT
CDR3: CASSFGIGGEAFF

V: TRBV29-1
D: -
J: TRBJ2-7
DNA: TGCAGCGTTGAAGAGGGGCTCTCCTACGAGCAGTACTTC
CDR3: CSVEEGLSYEQYF

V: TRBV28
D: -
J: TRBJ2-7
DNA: TGTGCCAGCAGATATGGGACTGTCAGCTCCTACGAGCAGTACTTC
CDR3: CASRYGTVSSYEQYF

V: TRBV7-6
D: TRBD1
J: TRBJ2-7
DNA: TGTGCCAGCAGCTTATTGTCAGGGGGCTCCTACGAGCAGTACTTC
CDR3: CASSLLSGGSYEQYF

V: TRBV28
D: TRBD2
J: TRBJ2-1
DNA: TGTGCCAGCACCCCCAGCGGGAGTCAGCCCAATGAGCAGTTCTTC
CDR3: CASTPSGSQPNEQFF

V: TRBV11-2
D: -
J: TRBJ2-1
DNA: TGTGCCAGCAACCAACAGGGGACTTACAATGAGCAGTTCTTC
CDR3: CASNQQGTYNEQFF

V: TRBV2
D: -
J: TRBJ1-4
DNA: TGTGCCAGCAACCAGGGGAGAGCTGAAAAACTGTTTTTT
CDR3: CASNQGRAEKLFF

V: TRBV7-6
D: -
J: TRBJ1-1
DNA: TGTGCCAGCAGCTTAGGGCAGAACACTGAAGCTTTCTTT
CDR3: CASSLGQNTEAFF

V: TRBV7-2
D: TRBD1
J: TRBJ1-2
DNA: TGTGCCAGCAGCTTAGAAACAGGGGGTATTCCCTATGGCTACACCTTC
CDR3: CASSLETGGIPYGYTF

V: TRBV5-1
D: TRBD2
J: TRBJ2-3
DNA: TGCGCCAGCAGCTACGACAGTTCGGGAGGTCCAGATACGCAGTATTTT
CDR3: CASSYDSSGGPDTQYF

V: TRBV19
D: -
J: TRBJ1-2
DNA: TGTGCCAGTAGAACAGGGATGGGCTACACCTTC
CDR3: CASRTGMGYTF

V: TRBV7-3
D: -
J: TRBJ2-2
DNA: TGTGCCAGCAAACGGCTAGCGAACACCGGGGAGCTGTTTTTT
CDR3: CASKRLANTGELFF

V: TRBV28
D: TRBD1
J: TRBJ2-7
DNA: TGTGCCAGCCACACAGGGGGAGTGGGCGAGCAGTACTTC
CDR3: CASHTGGVGEQYF

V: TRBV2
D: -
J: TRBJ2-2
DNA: TGTGCCAGCAATCCCCAGGGAAGAGTTGGCACCGGGGAGCTGTTTTTT
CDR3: CASNPQGRVGTGELFF

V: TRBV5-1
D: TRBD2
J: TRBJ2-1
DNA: TGCGCCAGCAGCAGCGGACTAGCGGGCACACAAAACAATGAGCAGTTCTTC
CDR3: CASSSGLAGTQNNEQFF

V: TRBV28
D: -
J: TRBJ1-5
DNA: TGTGCCAGCAGTTCGTCGGGGAGCAATCAGCCCCAGCATTTT
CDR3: CASSSSGSNQPQHF

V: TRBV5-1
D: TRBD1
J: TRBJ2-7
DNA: TGCGCCAGCAGCATGACGGGACAGTATGGAGAGTACTTC
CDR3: CASSMTGQYGEYF